This is a list of T cell receptor beta chains from one sample in a study of T cells after yellow fever vaccination. One entry per CDR3 protein, called by TCRdb with MiXCR from the 5' RACE reads. Counted here are about 320,000 distinct CDR3 sequences, around 11% occurring once; the ten biggest clones make up 3.3%. This material consisted of CD4+ T cells sorted from PBMCs, taken 45 days after the yellow fever booster vaccination. These receptors were taken from a man between 18 and 35 years old who received the YFV17D yellow fever vaccine. Both conserved end residues are trimmed from each CDR3.

v_call	j_call	cdr3_aa
TRBV5-1	TRBJ1-1	ASSPQVSNTEAF
TRBV7-3	TRBJ1-6	ASSRETNSPLH
TRBV20-1	TRBJ2-3	SADYGGAAADTQY
TRBV5-5	TRBJ1-5	ASSFEGLSNQPQH
TRBV7-2	TRBJ2-1	ASSSVLGVEQF
TRBV6-2/TRBV6-3	TRBJ2-3	ASSYPKGRGARYTDTQY
TRBV6-2/TRBV6-3	TRBJ2-3	ASRRQLDRGYSPTRPDTQY
TRBV9	TRBJ2-3	ASSVSASGYTDTQY
TRBV6-2/TRBV6-3	TRBJ2-1	ASESGWANEQF
TRBV24-1	TRBJ2-3	ATSDLLTDTQY
TRBV10-2	TRBJ1-1	ASSVQGAGEAF
TRBV20-1	TRBJ2-1	SAPTSNNEQF
TRBV15	TRBJ1-4	ATSRETARGEKLF
TRBV7-2	TRBJ1-2	ASRGNRGRLDYGYT
TRBV12-3/TRBV12-4	TRBJ1-2	ASRQGEANYGYT
TRBV10-2	TRBJ2-6	ASSENTGGANVLT
TRBV18	TRBJ1-1	ASSFSTGLNTEAF
TRBV28	TRBJ2-3	ASSPHSGRGPDTQY
TRBV7-2	TRBJ2-1	ASSLGQAFSYNEQF
TRBV12-3/TRBV12-4	TRBJ1-4	ASRQAGEKLF
TRBV13	TRBJ2-2	ASSPGLAGGPRMAGELF
TRBV6-5	TRBJ2-7	ASSYSGGRYEQY
TRBV10-3	TRBJ2-5	AISLTGTQETQY
TRBV6-5	TRBJ1-6	ASSYSAAYNSPLH
TRBV30	TRBJ1-3	AWSRGGNTIY
TRBV4-3	TRBJ1-2	ASSQDPGTYGYT
TRBV5-1	TRBJ2-7	ASRVQGLAYEQY
TRBV12-3/TRBV12-4	TRBJ2-3	ASSFDRAGATDTQY
TRBV2	TRBJ2-2	ASSEIPPYSTGELF
TRBV5-1	TRBJ1-1	ASSSPGQGREAF
TRBV4-3	TRBJ1-4	ASSPRRVDEKLF
TRBV6-2/TRBV6-3	TRBJ2-2	ASSYVQGANTGELF
TRBV7-3	TRBJ2-2	ASNDKAGELF
TRBV19	TRBJ1-2	ASSIDRGNYGYT
TRBV4-1	TRBJ1-1	ASGDFRSAEAF
TRBV4-2	TRBJ2-7	ASSSGQSYEQY
TRBV5-1	TRBJ1-1	ASSLEGPQAF
TRBV7-2	TRBJ1-2	ASSLARRYGYT
TRBV29-1	TRBJ2-7	SVDPGQGYLQY
TRBV7-2	TRBJ1-6	ASSPTRGDSPLH
TRBV7-9	TRBJ2-6	ASSLSGNSGANVLT
TRBV10-3	TRBJ1-2	AISGRADGYT
TRBV20-1	TRBJ2-1	SARGLAGGRF